This entry features one T cell receptor beta chain sequence. Its specificity is unknown. Using its own MiXCR run on the multiplex PCR reads, TCRdb lists one record per CDR3 protein. The profile shows 150,000 to 200,000 distinct CDR3 sequences, 33% of them singletons. The CDR3 sequence is 16 residues long. Trimming removed 2 bases from V and 8 bases from J, with 18 bases in between. Germline V CDR1 and CDR2: SGHAT, FQNNGV. This specimen belongs to a study of breast tumors, draining lymph nodes, adjacent tissues. Whole-study findings and limits: Compared with lymph nodes, tumors were less diverse; compared with nontumor tissue, more. Compared with basal-like, luminal-like tumors shared significantly more repertoire with nontumor tissue. Findings are consistent with lymph node origin and intratumoral expansion of most tumor T cells.

Samples came from axillary lymph nodes draining the breast cancer. The gene calls are TRBV11-2 and TRBJ1-4, with a possible D match to TRBD1 (5 bases). Material: axillary lymph node tissue. The origin of this receptor is a female donor with breast cancer. Some clones in this sample may be carry-over from other donors' samples. DNA of the CDR3: TGTGCCAGCAGCTTACGGGGCCCGGGGAAGGAGGAAAAACTGTTTTTT. It codes for CASSLRGPGKEEKLFF.